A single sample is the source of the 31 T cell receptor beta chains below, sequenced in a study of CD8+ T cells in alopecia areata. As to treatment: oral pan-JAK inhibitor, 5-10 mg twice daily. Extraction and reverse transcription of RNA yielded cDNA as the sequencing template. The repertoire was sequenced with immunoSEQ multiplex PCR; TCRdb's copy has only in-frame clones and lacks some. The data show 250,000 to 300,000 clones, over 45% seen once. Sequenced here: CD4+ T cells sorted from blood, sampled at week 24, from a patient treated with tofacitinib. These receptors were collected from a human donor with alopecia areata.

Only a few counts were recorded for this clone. The CDR3 reads CASSFGGRTYEQYF. The DNA for the CDR3 is TGTGCCAGCAGCTTCGGGGGCAGGACCTACGAGCAGTACTTC. This chain joins TRBV5-6 and TRBJ2-7; D assignment may be TRBD1 or TRBD2 (6 bases each). Trimming cost V 2 bases and J 2 bases, with 11 bases left between them. The CDR3 length is 14 residues. From germline, CDR1 is SGHDT and CDR2 YYEEEE.

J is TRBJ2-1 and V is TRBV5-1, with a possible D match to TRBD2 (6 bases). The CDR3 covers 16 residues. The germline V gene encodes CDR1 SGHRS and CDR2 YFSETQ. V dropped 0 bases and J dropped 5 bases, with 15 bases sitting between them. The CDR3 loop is CASSLATGVTHNEQFF. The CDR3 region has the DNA TGCGCCAGCAGCTTGGCCACGGGGGTCACACACAATGAGCAGTTCTTC.

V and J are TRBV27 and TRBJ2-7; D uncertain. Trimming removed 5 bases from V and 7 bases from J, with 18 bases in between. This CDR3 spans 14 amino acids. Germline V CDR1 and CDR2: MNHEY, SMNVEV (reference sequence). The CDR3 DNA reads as TGTGCCAGCAGTCCAGACACGGTCCGGCGAGAGCAGTACTTC. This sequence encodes CASSPDTVRREQYF.

Here the CDR3 reads CASSGGRETQYF. CDR3 in DNA: TGTGCCAGCAGCGGGGGCAGGGAGACCCAGTACTTC. The chain joins TRBV13 to TRBJ2-5, with a tentative D call TRBD1 (6 bases). Trimming took 5 bases from V and 5 from J, leaving 9 bases between them. Germline lookup yields CDR1 PRHDT and CDR2 FYEKMQ (reference sequence). The CDR3 sequence is 12 residues long.

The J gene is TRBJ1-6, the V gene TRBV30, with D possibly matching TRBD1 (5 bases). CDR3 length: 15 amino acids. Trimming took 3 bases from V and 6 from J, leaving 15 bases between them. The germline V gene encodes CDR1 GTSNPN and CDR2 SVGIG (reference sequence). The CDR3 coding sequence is TGTGCCTGGAGAGGGATAGGGACTCCTAATTCACCCCTCCACTTT. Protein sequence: CAWRGIGTPNSPLHF.

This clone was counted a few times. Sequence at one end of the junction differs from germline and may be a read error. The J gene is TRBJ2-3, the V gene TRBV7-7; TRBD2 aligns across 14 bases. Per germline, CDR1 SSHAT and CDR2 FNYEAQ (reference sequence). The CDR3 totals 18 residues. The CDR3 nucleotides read TGTGCTAGCAGCCCGGGACTAGCGGGGGCAGTAATATCAGATACGCAGTATTTT. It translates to CASSPGLAGAVISDTQYF. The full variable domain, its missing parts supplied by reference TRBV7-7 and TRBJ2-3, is GAGVSQSPRYKVTKRGQDVTLRCDPISSHATLYWYQQALGQGPEFLTYFNYEAQPDKSGLPSDRFSAERPEGSISTLTIQRTEQRDSAMYRCASSPGLAGAVISDTQYFGPGTRLTVL.

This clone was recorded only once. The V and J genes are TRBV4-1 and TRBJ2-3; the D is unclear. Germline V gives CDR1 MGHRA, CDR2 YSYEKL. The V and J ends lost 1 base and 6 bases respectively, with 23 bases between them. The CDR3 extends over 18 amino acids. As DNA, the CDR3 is TGCGCCAGCAGCCAAGGATGGCAACTTGCAACTTCGGCGGATACGCAGTATTTT. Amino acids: CASSQGWQLATSADTQYF.

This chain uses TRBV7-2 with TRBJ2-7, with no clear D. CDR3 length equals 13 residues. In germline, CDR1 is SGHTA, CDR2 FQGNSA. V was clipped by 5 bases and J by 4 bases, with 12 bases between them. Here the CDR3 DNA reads TGTGCCAGCAGCCTCTGGGCCGCGTACGAGCAGTACTTC. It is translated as CASSLWAAYEQYF.

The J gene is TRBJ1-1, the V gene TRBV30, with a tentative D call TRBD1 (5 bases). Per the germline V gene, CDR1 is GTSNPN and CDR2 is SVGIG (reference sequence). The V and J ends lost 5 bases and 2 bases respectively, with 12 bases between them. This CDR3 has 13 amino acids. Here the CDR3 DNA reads TGTGCCTGGGGATCGGGGCGAAACACTGAAGCTTTCTTT. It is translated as CAWGSGRNTEAFF.

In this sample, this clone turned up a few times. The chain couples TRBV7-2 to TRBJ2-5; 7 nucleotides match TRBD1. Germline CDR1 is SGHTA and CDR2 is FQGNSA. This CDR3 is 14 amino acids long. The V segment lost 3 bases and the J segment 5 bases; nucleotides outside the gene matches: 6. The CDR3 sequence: CASSLNKGQETQYF. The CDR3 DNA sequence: TGTGCCAGCAGCTTGAATAAGGGACAGGAGACCCAGTACTTC.

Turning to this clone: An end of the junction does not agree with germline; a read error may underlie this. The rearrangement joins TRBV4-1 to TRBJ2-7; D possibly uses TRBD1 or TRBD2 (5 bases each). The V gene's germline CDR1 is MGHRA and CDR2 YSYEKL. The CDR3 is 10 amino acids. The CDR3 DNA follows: TGCGCCAGTCTTATACGGGGACGGCGGTTC. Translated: CASLIRGRRF.

CDR3 coding DNA: TGTGCCAGCAGTTTACAGGGCCCCCAGACCCAGTACTTC. Encoded protein: CASSLQGPQTQYF. The chain uses TRBV6-5 and TRBJ2-5; D is possibly TRBD1 (6 bases). From germline, CDR1 is MNHEY and CDR2 SVGAGI. This CDR3 is 13 amino acids long. Trimming removed 4 bases from V and 6 bases from J, with 12 bases in between.

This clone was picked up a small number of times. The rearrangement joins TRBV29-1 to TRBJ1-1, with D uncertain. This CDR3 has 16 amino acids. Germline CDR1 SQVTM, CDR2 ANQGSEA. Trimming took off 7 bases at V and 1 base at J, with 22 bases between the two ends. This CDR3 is CSAFGPGGRQNTEAFF. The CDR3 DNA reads TGCAGCGCTTTCGGACCAGGTGGACGTCAGAACACTGAAGCTTTCTTT.

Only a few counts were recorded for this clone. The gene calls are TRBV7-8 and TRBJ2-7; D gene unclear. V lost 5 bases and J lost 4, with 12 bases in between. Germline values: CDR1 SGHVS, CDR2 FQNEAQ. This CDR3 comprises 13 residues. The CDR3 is CASSLPDGYEQYF. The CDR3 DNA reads TGTGCCAGCAGCCTACCCGACGGATACGAGCAGTACTTC.

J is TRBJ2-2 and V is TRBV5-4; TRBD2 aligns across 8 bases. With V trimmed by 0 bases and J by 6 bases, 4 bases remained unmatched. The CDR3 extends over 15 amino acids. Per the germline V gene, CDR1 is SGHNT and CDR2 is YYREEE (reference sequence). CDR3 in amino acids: CASSLVGTSPGELFF. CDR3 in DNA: TGTGCCAGCAGCTTGGTTGGGACTAGTCCCGGGGAGCTGTTTTTT.

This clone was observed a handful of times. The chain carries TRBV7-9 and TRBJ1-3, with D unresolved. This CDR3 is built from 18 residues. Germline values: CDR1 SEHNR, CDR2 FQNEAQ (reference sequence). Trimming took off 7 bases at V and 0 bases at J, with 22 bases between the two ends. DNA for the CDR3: TGTGCCAGCACCCCCAGTCCTGCTCCGGCTAGCTCTGGAAACACCATATATTTT. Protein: CASTPSPAPASSGNTIYF.

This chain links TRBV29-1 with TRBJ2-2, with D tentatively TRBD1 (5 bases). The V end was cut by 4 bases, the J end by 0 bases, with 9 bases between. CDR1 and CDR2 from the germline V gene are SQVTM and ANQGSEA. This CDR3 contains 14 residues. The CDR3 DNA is TGCAGCGTTGTGAGACAGCCGAACACCGGGGAGCTGTTTTTT. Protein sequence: CSVVRQPNTGELFF.

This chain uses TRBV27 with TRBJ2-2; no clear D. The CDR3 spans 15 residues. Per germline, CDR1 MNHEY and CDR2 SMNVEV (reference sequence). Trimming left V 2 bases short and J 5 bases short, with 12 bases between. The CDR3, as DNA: TGTGCCAGCAGTTTAAGAAATGTTAAAACCGGGGAGCTGTTTTTT. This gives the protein CASSLRNVKTGELFF.

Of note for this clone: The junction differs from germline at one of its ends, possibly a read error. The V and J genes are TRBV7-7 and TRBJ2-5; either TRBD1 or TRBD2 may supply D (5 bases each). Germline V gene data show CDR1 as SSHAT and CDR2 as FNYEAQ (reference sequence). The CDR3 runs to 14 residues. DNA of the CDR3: TGTGCTAGCAGCTCGGCGGGCCAGGGAGAGACCCAGTACTTC. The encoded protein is CASSSAGQGETQYF.

The CDR3 nucleotides are TGTGCCAGCAGTCATACAGGGGGCACAGATACGCAGTATTTT. Protein sequence: CASSHTGGTDTQYF. V usage is TRBV27 and J usage is TRBJ2-3, with 7 bases matching TRBD1. V gave up 5 bases and J gave up 1 base; unmatched junction bases: 3. The V gene's germline CDR1 is MNHEY and CDR2 SMNVEV (reference sequence). This CDR3 spans 14 amino acids.

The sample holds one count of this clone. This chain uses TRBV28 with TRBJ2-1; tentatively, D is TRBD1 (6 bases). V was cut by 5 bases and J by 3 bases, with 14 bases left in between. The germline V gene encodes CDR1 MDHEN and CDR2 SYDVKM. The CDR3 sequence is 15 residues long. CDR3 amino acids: CASSTQGQFYNEQFF. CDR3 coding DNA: TGTGCCAGCAGTACCCAAGGACAGTTCTACAATGAGCAGTTCTTC.

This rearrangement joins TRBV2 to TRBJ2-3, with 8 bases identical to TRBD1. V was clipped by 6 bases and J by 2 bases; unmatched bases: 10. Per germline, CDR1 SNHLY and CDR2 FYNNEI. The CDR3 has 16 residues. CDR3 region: CASRSEWTGFTDTQYF. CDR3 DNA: TGTGCCAGCAGGTCGGAGTGGACAGGGTTCACAGATACGCAGTATTTT.

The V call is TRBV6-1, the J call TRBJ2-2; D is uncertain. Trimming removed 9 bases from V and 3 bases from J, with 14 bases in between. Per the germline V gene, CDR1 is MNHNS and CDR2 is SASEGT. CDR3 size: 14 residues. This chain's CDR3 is CASFRKRYTGELFF. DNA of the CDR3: TGTGCCAGTTTTCGTAAAAGGTACACCGGGGAGCTGTTTTTT.

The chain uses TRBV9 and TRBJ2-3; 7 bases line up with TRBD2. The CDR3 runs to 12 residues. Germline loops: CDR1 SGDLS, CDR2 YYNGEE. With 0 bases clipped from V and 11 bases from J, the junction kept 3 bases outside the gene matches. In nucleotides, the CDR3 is TGTGCCAGCAGCGTAGCGGGGGGAATGCAGTATTTT. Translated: CASSVAGGMQYF.

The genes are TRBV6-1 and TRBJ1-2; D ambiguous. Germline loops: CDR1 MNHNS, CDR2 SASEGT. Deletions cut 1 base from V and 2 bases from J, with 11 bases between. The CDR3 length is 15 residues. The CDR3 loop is CASSEGPQLNYGYTF. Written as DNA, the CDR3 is TGTGCCAGCAGTGAAGGCCCACAACTGAACTATGGCTACACCTTC.

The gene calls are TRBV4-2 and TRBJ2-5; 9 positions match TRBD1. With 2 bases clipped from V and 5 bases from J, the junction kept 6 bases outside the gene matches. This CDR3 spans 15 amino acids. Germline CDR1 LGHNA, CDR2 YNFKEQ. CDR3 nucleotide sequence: TGTGCCAGCAGCCAACCTACTGGGACAGGGGAGACCCAGTACTTC. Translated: CASSQPTGTGETQYF.

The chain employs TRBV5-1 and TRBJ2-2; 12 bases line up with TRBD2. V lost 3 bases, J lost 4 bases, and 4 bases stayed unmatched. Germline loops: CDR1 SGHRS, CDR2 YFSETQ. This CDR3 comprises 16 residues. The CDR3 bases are TGCGCCAGCAGCTCTAGCGGGGGGGCCTCCACCGGGGAGCTGTTTTTT. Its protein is CASSSSGGASTGELFF. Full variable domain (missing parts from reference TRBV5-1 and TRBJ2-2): KAGVTQTPRYLIKTRGQQVTLSCSPISGHRSVSWYQQTPGQGLQFLFEYFSETQRNKGNFPGRFSGRQFSNSRSEMNVSTLELGDSALYLCASSSSGGASTGELFFGEGSRLTVL.

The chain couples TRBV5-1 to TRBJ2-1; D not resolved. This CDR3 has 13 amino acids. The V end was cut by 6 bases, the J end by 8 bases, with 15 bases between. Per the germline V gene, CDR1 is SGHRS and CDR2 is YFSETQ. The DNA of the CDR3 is TGCGCCAGCAACTTAGGGTTGGGCGATGAGCAGTTCTTC. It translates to CASNLGLGDEQFF.

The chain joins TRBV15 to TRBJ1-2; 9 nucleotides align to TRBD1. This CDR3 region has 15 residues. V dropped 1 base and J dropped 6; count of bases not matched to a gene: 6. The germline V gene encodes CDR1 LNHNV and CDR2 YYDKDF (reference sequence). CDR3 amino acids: CATSRGWTGENGYTF. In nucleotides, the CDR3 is TGTGCCACCAGCAGAGGGTGGACAGGGGAGAATGGCTACACCTTC.

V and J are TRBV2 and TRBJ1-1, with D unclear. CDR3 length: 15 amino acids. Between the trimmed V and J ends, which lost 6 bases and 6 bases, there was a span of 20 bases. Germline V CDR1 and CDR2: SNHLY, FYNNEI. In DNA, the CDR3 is TGTGCCAGCAGCGACCCTAGAGATGGGCAGCCTGAAGCTTTCTTT. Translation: CASSDPRDGQPEAFF.

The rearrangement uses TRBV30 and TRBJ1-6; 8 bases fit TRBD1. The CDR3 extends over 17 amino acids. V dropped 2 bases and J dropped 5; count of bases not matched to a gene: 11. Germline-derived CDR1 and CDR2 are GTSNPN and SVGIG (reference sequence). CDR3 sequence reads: CAWSHGRGRPDNSPLHF. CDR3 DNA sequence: TGTGCCTGGAGTCATGGCAGGGGGCGCCCGGATAATTCACCCCTCCACTTT.